This TCR beta chain was profiled in a study of CD8 T cells in Susac syndrome. Findings and caveats of the study: Regarding the TCR sequencing and HLA analysis, the study admitted that a relatively small number of individuals were involved.

This CDR3 region has 11 residues. V lost 6 bases and J lost 5, with 9 bases in between. Per the germline V gene, CDR1 is DFQATT and CDR2 is SNEGSKA (reference sequence). Sequencing of TCR beta covered CD8+ and CD4+ T cells obtained from blood. Negative magnetic isolation gave CD8+ and CD4+ cells; FACS enriched CD8+ TEMRA. In the case of this clonotype: What it recognizes is unknown.

Random hexamers were used to reverse transcribe the RNA input (roughly 0.5 to 1 ug). Amplification of TCR beta CDR3 by immunoSEQ multiplex PCR spanned 54 Vbeta and 13 Jbeta. TCRdb independently ran MiXCR on the immunoSEQ multiplex PCR reads; one entry per CDR3 protein. The sample contains 180,000 or so distinct CDR3 sequences, roughly 95% of which appear only once. The sequence derives from a human donor with multiple sclerosis. What was sequenced was CD4+ T cells from PBMCs. This chain connects TRBV20-1 to TRBJ2-3; D is unresolved. Here the CDR3 reads CSALFIDTQYF. As DNA, the CDR3 is TGCAGTGCCCTATTTATAGATACGCAGTATTTT.